This T cell receptor beta chain was sequenced in a study of CD8 T cells in ankylosing spondylitis. The study, taken as a whole, reports: Reported data indicate significant enrichment of disease-linked clones within matched ankylosing spondylitis synovial fluid.

This CDR3 spans 13 amino acids. Between the trimmed V and J ends, which lost 2 bases and 4 bases, there was a span of 8 bases. Many counts were recorded for this clonotype. Its target is not known. TCRdb re-called the 5' RACE reads with MiXCR, one entry per CDR3 protein. This table has approximately 220,000 distinct CDR3 sequences, roughly 26% appearing once. This sequence joins TRBV12-3 or TRBV12-4 and TRBJ1-2, with D unclear. This receptor was taken from a male donor with ankylosing spondylitis or in good health (not recorded which). What was sequenced was blood, either unsorted or a sorted T cell fraction (not recorded which). CDR3 sequence: CASSLRAAYGYTF. For the CDR3, the DNA is TGTGCCAGCAGTTTAAGAGCAGCCTATGGCTACACCTTC.